This T cell receptor (beta chain) was retrieved from a study of blood T cell repertoires in COVID-19. It was during active infection that Seattle patients were enrolled and then longitudinally followed. This CDR3 is 13 amino acids long. V was trimmed by 1 base and J by 6 bases, leaving 10 bases between them. Germline V lookup: CDR1 MNHEY, CDR2 SMNVEV (reference sequence). Source study methods: Reference gene primers were amplified, and this amplification served to estimate nucleated cell counts. Produced via immunoSEQ multiplex PCR; TCRdb's table is partial and in-frame only. V, J and clone size are taken as reported in that table, and D and trimming were inferred from the DNA itself. The profile covers 200,000 to 250,000 clones, with roughly 85% appearing a single time and 5.1% taken by the ten largest.

The origin of this receptor is a man aged 45-60 years with COVID-19, enrolled during active disease. This chain uses TRBV27 with TRBJ2-7; no firm D call. Sequencing was done on a sample of peripheral blood. DNA for the CDR3: TGTGCCAGCAGTTTATACTATGGAGCCGAGCAGTACTTC. Protein sequence: CASSLYYGAEQYF.